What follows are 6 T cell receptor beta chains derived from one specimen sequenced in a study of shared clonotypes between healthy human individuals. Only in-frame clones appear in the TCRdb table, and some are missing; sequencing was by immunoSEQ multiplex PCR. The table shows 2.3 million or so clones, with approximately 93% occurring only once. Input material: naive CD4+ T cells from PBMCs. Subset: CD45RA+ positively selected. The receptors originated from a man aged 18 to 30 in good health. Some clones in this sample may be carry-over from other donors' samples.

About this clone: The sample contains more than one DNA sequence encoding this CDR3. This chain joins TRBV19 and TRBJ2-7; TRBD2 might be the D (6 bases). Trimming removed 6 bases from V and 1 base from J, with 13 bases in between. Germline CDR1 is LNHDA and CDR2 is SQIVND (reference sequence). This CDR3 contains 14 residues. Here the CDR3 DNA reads TGTGCCAGTAGCTCAAGGGACTCTTCCTACGAGCAGTACTTC. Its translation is CASSSRDSSYEQYF. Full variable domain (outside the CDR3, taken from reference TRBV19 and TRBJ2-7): DGGITQSPKYLFRKEGQNVTLSCEQNLNHDAMYWYRQDPGQGLRLIYYSQIVNDFQKGDIAEGYSVSREKKESFPLTVTSAQKNPTAFYLCASSSRDSSYEQYFGPGTRLTVT.

In nucleotides, the CDR3 is TGTGCCAGCAGTGAAATCGTAGGTGGAAACACCATATATTTT. Its protein product is CASSEIVGGNTIYF. The V gene is TRBV6-1, the J gene TRBJ1-3; D not resolved. This CDR3 is built from 14 residues. Germline V CDR1 and CDR2: MNHNS, SASEGT. V was shortened by 2 bases and J by 3 bases, with 8 bases between the two germline ends.

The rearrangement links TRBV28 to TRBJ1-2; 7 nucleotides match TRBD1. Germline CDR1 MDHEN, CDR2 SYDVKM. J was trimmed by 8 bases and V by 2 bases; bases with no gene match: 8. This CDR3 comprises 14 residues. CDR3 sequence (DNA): TGTGCCAGCAGTTTACGGGGACAGAGTAGGGGCTACACCTTC. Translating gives CASSLRGQSRGYTF.

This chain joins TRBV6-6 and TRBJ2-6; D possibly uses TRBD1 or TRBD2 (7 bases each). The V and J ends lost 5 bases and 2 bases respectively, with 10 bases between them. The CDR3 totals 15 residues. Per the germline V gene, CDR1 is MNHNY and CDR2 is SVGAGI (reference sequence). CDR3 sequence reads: CASSSGTAGANVLTF. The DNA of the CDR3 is TGTGCCAGCAGTAGCGGGACAGCTGGGGCCAACGTCCTGACTTTC.

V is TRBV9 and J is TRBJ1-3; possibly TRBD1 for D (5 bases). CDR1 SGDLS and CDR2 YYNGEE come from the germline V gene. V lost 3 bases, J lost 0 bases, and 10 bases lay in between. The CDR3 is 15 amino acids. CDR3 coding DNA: TGTGCCAGCAGCGCAGACAGTACCTCTGGAAACACCATATATTTT. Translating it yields CASSADSTSGNTIYF.

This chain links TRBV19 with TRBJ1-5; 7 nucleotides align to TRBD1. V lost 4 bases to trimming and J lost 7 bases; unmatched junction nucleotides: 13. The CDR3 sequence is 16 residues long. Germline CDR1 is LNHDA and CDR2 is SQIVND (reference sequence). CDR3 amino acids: CASSTAGTVARQPQHF. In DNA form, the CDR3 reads TGTGCCAGTAGTACCGCCGGGACAGTCGCCCGGCAGCCCCAGCATTTT.